The text below deals with one T cell receptor (beta chain). Its antigen remains unknown. This sample is part of a study of T cell responses to AZD1222 COVID-19 vaccine. Study outcomes and limitations: Researchers took repertoire samples only after the peak T cell response had come. A rise in Spike-specific TCR breadth and depth followed two AZD1222 doses.

Generated by immunoSEQ multiplex PCR, the TCRdb table keeps only in-frame clones and is missing some. The sample has about 150,000 clones; more than 85% are singletons. Germline loops: CDR1 KGHSH, CDR2 LQKENI. This CDR3 is 15 amino acids long. Trimming cost V 2 bases and J 7 bases; bases outside gene matches: 4. This TCR derives from an adult who received the AZD1222 COVID-19 vaccine. The source material was peripheral blood, sampled 28 days after the second AZD1222 dose. The J gene is TRBJ2-2, the V gene TRBV18; 10 bases agree with TRBD2. The CDR3 spells CASSPGTSDGGELFF. CDR3 bases: TGTGCCAGCTCACCAGGGACTAGCGATGGCGGGGAGCTGTTTTTT. The variable domain in full, completed from reference TRBV18 and TRBJ2-2, reads NAGVMQNPRHLVRRRGQEARLRCSPMKGHSHVYWYRQLPEEGLKFMVYLQKENIIDESGMPKERFSAEFPKEGPSILRIQQVVRGDSAAYFCASSPGTSDGGELFFGEGSRLTVL.